The 19 T cell receptor beta chains in this list originate from one sample, sequenced in a study of blood T cell repertoires in COVID-19. Generated by immunoSEQ multiplex PCR, the TCRdb table keeps only in-frame clones and is missing some. Of about 210,000 clones in the sample, 92% were seen once. Sequenced material: peripheral blood. These receptors all come from a man under 40 with acute or convalescent COVID-19.

This sequence joins TRBV5-1 and TRBJ2-7; no definite D call. Germline V CDR1 and CDR2: SGHRS, YFSETQ. V dropped 0 bases and J dropped 1 base, with 8 bases sitting between them. CDR3 length: 14 amino acids. CDR3: CASSLDPGSYEQYF. The CDR3 DNA follows: TGCGCCAGCAGCTTGGATCCCGGTTCCTACGAGCAGTACTTC. Drawing the rest from reference TRBV5-1 and TRBJ2-7, the complete variable domain is KAGVTQTPRYLIKTRGQQVTLSCSPISGHRSVSWYQQTPGQGLQFLFEYFSETQRNKGNFPGRFSGRQFSNSRSEMNVSTLELGDSALYLCASSLDPGSYEQYFGPGTRLTVT.

The CDR3 loop is CASSQGWEGQTQYF. Here the CDR3 DNA reads TGTGCCAGCAGTCAGGGGTGGGAAGGTCAGACCCAGTACTTC. This chain joins TRBV3-1 (or the pseudogene TRBV3-2) and TRBJ2-5, with D maybe TRBD1 (6 bases). This CDR3 has 14 amino acids. Trimming removed 6 bases at V and 6 bases at J, with 17 bases between. Germline CDR1 reads LGHDT; CDR2 reads YNNKEL (reference sequence).

The sample holds one count of this clone. The rearrangement joins TRBV7-3 to TRBJ2-5; the D is unclear. V lost 4 bases, J lost 7 bases, and 13 bases lay in between. The length of the CDR3 is 13 residues. Germline V gives CDR1 SGHTA, CDR2 FQGTGA. CDR3 protein: CASSSPPLGTQYF. Here the CDR3 DNA reads TGTGCCAGCAGCTCACCTCCCCTAGGGACCCAGTACTTC.

The V call is TRBV5-1, the J call TRBJ2-7; no firm D call. The CDR3 contains 14 residues. The V end was cut by 0 bases, the J end by 3 bases, with 10 bases between. Germline loops: CDR1 SGHRS, CDR2 YFSETQ. CDR3 sequence: CASSLGPNDYEQYF. DNA of the CDR3: TGCGCCAGCAGCTTGGGGCCGAATGACTACGAGCAGTACTTC.

This chain links TRBV5-8 with TRBJ1-1; D may be TRBD1 (6 bases). The CDR3 consists of 16 residues. V was clipped by 3 bases and J by 3 bases, with 18 bases between them. CDR1 is SGHTS and CDR2 is YDEGEE in the germline V gene. The CDR3 sequence is CASSWGLVPGDTEAFF. The CDR3 DNA reads TGTGCCAGCAGCTGGGGTCTTGTTCCAGGGGACACTGAAGCTTTCTTT.

This chain connects TRBV28 to TRBJ1-5, with 7 bases matching TRBD1. V trimming: 6 bases; J trimming: 11 bases; junction bases outside the gene matches: 13. The CDR3 runs 14 residues. Germline values: CDR1 MDHEN, CDR2 SYDVKM. The CDR3 nucleotides read TGTGCCAGCAGAACGGGACAGTTAATCAGGGCCCAGCATTTT. Its protein product is CASRTGQLIRAQHF.

This chain links TRBV9 with TRBJ2-3; 14 bases are shared with TRBD2. The junction had 4 bases not matched to a gene; V was cut back by 4 bases and J by 6 bases. The CDR3 loop spans 15 amino acids. From germline, CDR1 is SGDLS and CDR2 YYNGEE. Here the CDR3 DNA reads TGTGCCAGCAGCCCGAGACTAGCGGGAGGGGATACGCAGTATTTT. Amino acids: CASSPRLAGGDTQYF.

The sample holds one count of this clone. This chain joins TRBV19 and TRBJ1-5, with 8 positions matching TRBD1. Germline V lookup: CDR1 LNHDA, CDR2 SQIVND (reference sequence). The trim removed 4 bases at V and 2 bases at J, leaving 1 base unmatched. The CDR3 has 14 residues. The CDR3 is CASSKQGGNQPQHF. Here the CDR3 DNA reads TGTGCCAGTAGTAAACAGGGGGGCAATCAGCCCCAGCATTTT. Together with reference TRBV19 and TRBJ1-5, the CDR3 gives the full variable domain: DGGITQSPKYLFRKEGQNVTLSCEQNLNHDAMYWYRQDPGQGLRLIYYSQIVNDFQKGDIAEGYSVSREKKESFPLTVTSAQKNPTAFYLCASSKQGGNQPQHFGDGTRLSIL.

V is TRBV10-3 and J is TRBJ2-1; TRBD2 matches 15 bases. Unmatched junction bases numbered 3, after V lost 4 bases and J lost 2 bases. Looked up from germline, CDR1 is ENHRY and CDR2 is SYGVKD. The CDR3 is 17 residues long. The CDR3 sequence: CAISGTSGGETYNEQFF. CDR3 coding DNA: TGTGCCATCAGTGGGACTAGCGGGGGGGAAACCTACAATGAGCAGTTCTTC.

For the CDR3, the DNA is TGTGCCAGCCAGGGGGGTCTTAGAGAAAAACTGTTTTTT. Its protein is CASQGGLREKLFF. The chain is built from TRBV2 and TRBJ1-4, with 7 bases that match TRBD1. With V trimmed by 8 bases and J by 8 bases, 8 bases remained unmatched. This CDR3 has 13 residues. Germline CDR1 SNHLY, CDR2 FYNNEI.

V gene TRBV18 combines with J gene TRBJ2-2; 10 nucleotides agree with TRBD1. The ends lost 4 bases at V and 0 bases at J; junction bases unmatched: 5. The CDR3 runs to 17 residues. The germline gives CDR1 KGHSH, CDR2 LQKENI. The CDR3 reads CASSRRTGGTNTGELFF. CDR3 sequence (DNA): TGTGCCAGCTCACGACGGACAGGGGGTACGAACACCGGGGAGCTGTTTTTT.

The chain joins TRBV30 to TRBJ2-2; 10 nucleotides align to TRBD1. V lost 2 bases, J lost 8 bases, and 11 bases stayed unmatched. Per the germline V gene, CDR1 is GTSNPN and CDR2 is SVGIG (reference sequence). The CDR3 sequence is 16 residues long. In DNA form, the CDR3 reads TGTGCCTGGAGTCGCGGGACAGGGGTAATAGTGGGGGAGCTGTTTTTT. Protein product: CAWSRGTGVIVGELFF.

V usage is TRBV6-5 and J usage is TRBJ2-7, with D hard to call. The germline gives CDR1 MNHEY, CDR2 SVGAGI. The ends were cut back, 6 bases at V and 0 bases at J, with 12 bases in the middle. This CDR3 spans 14 amino acids. CDR3 loop: CASRSTTDSYEQYF. In DNA form, the CDR3 reads TGTGCCAGCAGATCGACGACTGACTCCTACGAGCAGTACTTC.

Only a few counts were recorded for this clone. The chain combines TRBV7-9 with TRBJ2-2; TRBD1 aligns across 9 bases. V was clipped by 4 bases and J by 6 bases; unmatched bases: 12. Germline V gives CDR1 SEHNR, CDR2 FQNEAQ (reference sequence). The CDR3 covers 17 residues. The CDR3 DNA sequence: TGTGCCAGCAGCTCCCCCGACAGGGGGAGGCCCGCCGGGGAGCTGTTTTTT. Protein: CASSSPDRGRPAGELFF.

V and J are TRBV7-3 and TRBJ2-5; possible D gene TRBD2, 6 bases. Germline-derived CDR1 and CDR2 are SGHTA and FQGTGA. This CDR3 has 13 amino acids. The V end lost 5 bases, the J end lost 4 bases, and 11 bases lay between the germline ends. The CDR3 is CASSKTSPETQYF. In nucleotides, the CDR3 is TGTGCCAGCAGCAAAACTAGCCCAGAGACCCAGTACTTC.

The chain links TRBV7-6 to TRBJ1-6, with 12 bases that match TRBD1. The CDR3 sequence is 16 residues long. The J segment lost 10 bases and the V segment lost 3 bases, leaving 7 bases of the junction unmatched. Germline-derived CDR1 and CDR2 are SGHVS and FNYEAQ. For the CDR3, the DNA is TGTGCCAGCAGCTTGACCGGGACAGGGGGCGTATCACCCCTCCACTTT. Protein product: CASSLTGTGGVSPLHF.

V and J are TRBV7-2 and TRBJ1-6; D might be TRBD1 (6 bases). This CDR3 has 17 residues. CDR1 is SGHTA and CDR2 is FQGNSA in the germline V gene. V was cut by 4 bases and J by 9 bases, with 22 bases left in between. The CDR3 loop is CASSSYRARSLSSPLHF. The CDR3 DNA reads TGTGCCAGCAGCTCCTACAGGGCCCGGTCGTTAAGTTCACCCCTCCACTTT.

The chain joins TRBV7-3 to TRBJ2-3; a possible D gene is TRBD2 (6 bases). This CDR3 comprises 15 residues. Germline values: CDR1 SGHTA, CDR2 FQGTGA. Trimming took 2 bases from V and 1 from J, leaving 10 bases between them. CDR3 in DNA: TGTGCCAGCAGCTTAGTCGGGGGAGGCACAGATACGCAGTATTTT. Protein: CASSLVGGGTDTQYF.

The chain joins TRBV5-1 to TRBJ1-2, with no clear D. V was cut by 4 bases and J by 0 bases, with 22 bases left in between. CDR1 SGHRS and CDR2 YFSETQ come from the germline V gene. The CDR3 is made up of 18 amino acids. DNA of the CDR3: TGCGCCAGCAGCCTTTTGGGTTCCCTTTCGGAGACTAACTATGGCTACACCTTC. Translation gives CASSLLGSLSETNYGYTF.